The clone carrying this TCR beta chain was observed once. Antigen unknown. Primers for the PCR totalled 60 Vbeta and 13 Jbeta. Sequencing used immunoSEQ multiplex PCR; TCRdb keeps in-frame clones, though not all of them. Of 150,000 to 200,000 clones in the sample, approximately 84% were seen once. The germline CDR1 and CDR2 sequences are MDHEN and SYDVKM. CDR3 length equals 14 residues. V was trimmed by 5 bases and J by 7 bases, leaving 17 bases between them. This entry comes from a study of cytomegalovirus exposure and HLA in healthy donors. Findings of the study overall: Reportedly, TCR beta sequences accurately predicted HLA-A and HLA-B alleles in most subjects. Later analysis identified a missense DCLRE1C variant that was linked to TCR beta V- and J-gene trimming.

The sequencing input was PBMCs. J is TRBJ1-1 and V is TRBV28; perhaps TRBD1 as D (5 bases). The sequence derives from a boy between 10 and 17 years old in good health and CMV-seronegative. In DNA, the CDR3 is TGTGCCAGCAGTGAAGACAGCCAGCCCCGTGAAGCTTTCTTT. This sequence encodes CASSEDSQPREAFF.